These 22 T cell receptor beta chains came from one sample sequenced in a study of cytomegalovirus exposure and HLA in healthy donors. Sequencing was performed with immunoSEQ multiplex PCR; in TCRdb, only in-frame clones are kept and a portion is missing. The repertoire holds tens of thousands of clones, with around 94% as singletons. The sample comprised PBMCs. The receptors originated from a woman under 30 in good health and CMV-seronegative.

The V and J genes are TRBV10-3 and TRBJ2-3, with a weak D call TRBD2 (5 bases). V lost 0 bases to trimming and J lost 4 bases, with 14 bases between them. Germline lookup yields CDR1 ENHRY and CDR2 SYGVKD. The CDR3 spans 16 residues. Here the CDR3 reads CAISESMGARSDTQYF. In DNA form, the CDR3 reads TGTGCCATCAGTGAGTCGATGGGAGCACGGTCAGATACGCAGTATTTT.

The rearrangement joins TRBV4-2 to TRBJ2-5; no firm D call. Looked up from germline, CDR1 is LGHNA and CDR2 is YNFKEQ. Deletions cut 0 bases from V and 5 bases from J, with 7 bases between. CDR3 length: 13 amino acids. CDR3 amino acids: CASSQDMRETQYF. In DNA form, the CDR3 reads TGTGCCAGCAGCCAAGATATGCGGGAGACCCAGTACTTC.

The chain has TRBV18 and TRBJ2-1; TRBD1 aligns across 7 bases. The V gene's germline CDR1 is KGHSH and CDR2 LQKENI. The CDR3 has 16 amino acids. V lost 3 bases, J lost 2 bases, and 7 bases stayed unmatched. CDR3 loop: CASSPPKTGTYNEQFF. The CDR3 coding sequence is TGTGCCAGCTCACCCCCCAAGACAGGGACCTACAATGAGCAGTTCTTC.

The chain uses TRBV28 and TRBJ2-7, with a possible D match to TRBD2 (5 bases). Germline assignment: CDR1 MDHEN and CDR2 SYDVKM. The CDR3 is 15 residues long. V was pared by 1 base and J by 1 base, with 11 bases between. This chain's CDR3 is CASSLYFPGSYEQYF. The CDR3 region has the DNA TGTGCCAGCAGTTTATACTTCCCGGGGTCCTACGAGCAGTACTTC.

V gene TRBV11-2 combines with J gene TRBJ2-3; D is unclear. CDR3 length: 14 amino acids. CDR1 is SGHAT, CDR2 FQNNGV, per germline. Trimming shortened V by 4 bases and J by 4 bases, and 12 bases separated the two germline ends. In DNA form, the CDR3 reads TGTGCCAGCAGCTATGGCTCTGGTGCAGATACGCAGTATTTT. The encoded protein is CASSYGSGADTQYF.

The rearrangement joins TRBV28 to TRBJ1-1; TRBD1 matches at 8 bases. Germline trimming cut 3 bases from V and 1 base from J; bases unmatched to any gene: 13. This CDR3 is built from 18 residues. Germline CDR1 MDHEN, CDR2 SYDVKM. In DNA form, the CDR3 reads TGTGCCAGCAGTTTCACCAACCCATATACAGGGGGGAACACTGAAGCTTTCTTT. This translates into CASSFTNPYTGGNTEAFF.

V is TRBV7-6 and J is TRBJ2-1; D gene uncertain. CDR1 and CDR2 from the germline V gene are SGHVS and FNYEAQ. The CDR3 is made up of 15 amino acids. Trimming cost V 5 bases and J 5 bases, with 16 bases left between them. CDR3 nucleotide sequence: TGTGCCAGCAGCCGTGCCATCACTAAGAACAATGAGCAGTTCTTC. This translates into CASSRAITKNNEQFF.

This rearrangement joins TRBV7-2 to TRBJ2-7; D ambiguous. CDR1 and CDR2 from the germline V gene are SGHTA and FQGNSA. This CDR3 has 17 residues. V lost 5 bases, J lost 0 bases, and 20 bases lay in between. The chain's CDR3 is CASSLLSIASSSYEQYF. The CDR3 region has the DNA TGTGCCAGCAGCCTTTTATCGATCGCCTCGAGCTCCTACGAGCAGTACTTC.

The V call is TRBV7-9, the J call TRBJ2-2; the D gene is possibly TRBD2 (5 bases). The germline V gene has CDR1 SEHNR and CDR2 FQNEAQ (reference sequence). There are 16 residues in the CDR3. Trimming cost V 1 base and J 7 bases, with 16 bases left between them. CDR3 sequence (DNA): TGTGCCAGCAGCTTAGAGAGGGTTGTGTGGGACGGGGAGCTGTTTTTT. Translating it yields CASSLERVVWDGELFF.

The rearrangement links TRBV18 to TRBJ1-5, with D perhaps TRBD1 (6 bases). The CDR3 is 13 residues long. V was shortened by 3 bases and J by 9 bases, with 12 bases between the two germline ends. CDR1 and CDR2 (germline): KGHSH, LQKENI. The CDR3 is CASSPSDRRPQHF. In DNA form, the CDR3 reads TGTGCCAGCTCACCGTCAGACAGGAGGCCCCAGCATTTT.

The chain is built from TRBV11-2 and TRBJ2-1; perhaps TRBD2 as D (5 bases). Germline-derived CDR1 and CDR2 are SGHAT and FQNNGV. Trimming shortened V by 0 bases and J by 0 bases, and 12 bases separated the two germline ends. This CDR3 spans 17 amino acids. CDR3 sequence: CASSLDQTGNSYNEQFF. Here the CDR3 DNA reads TGTGCCAGCAGCTTAGATCAGACGGGGAACTCCTACAATGAGCAGTTCTTC.

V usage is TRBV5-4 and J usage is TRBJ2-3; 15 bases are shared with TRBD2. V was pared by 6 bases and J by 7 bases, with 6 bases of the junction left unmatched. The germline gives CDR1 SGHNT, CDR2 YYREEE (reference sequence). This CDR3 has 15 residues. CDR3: CASTTGTSGGYTQYF. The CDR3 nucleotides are TGTGCCAGCACCACCGGGACTAGCGGGGGGTATACGCAGTATTTT.

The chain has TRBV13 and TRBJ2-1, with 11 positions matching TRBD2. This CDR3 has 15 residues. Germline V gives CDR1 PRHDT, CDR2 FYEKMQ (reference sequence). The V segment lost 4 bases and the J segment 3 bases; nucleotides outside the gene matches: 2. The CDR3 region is CASSSSGGFYNEQFF. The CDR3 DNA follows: TGTGCCAGCAGCTCTAGCGGGGGGTTCTACAATGAGCAGTTCTTC.

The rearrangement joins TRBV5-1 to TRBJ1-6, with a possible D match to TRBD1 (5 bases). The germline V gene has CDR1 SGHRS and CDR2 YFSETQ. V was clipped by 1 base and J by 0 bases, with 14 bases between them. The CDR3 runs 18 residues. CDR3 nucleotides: TGCGCCAGCAGCTTGAGGGGACTCTTGAGCTCCTATAATTCACCCCTCCACTTT. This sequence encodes CASSLRGLLSSYNSPLHF.

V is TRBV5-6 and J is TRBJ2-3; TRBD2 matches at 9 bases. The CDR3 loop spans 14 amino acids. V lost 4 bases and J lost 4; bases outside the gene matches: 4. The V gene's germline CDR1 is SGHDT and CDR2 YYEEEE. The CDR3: CASSAGTSPDTQYF. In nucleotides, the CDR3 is TGTGCCAGCAGCGCCGGGACTAGCCCAGATACGCAGTATTTT.

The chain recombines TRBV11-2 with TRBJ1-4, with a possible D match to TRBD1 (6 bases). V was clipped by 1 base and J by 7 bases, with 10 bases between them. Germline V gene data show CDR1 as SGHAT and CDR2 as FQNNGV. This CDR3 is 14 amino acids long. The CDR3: CASSLGTAAEKLFF. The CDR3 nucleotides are TGTGCCAGCAGCTTAGGGACAGCGGCTGAAAAACTGTTTTTT.

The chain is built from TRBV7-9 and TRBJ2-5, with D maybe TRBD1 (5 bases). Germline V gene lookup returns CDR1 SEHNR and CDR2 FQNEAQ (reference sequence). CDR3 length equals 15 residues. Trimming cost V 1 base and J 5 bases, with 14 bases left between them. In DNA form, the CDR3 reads TGTGCCAGCAGCTTAGGGTCCAGGGTAGAGGAGACCCAGTACTTC. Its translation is CASSLGSRVEETQYF.

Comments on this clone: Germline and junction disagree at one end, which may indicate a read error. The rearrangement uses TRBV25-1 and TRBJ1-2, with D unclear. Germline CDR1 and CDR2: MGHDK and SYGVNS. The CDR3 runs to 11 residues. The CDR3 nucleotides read TGTGCCAGCAGTGAATCCGGCGGGCACCTCTTC. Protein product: CASSESGGHLF.

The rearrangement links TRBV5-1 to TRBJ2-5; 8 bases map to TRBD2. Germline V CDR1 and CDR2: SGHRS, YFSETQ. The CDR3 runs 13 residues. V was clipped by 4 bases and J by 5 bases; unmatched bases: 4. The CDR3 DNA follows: TGCGCCAGCAGCCCCGGGGGGGCGGAGACCCAGTACTTC. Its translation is CASSPGGAETQYF.

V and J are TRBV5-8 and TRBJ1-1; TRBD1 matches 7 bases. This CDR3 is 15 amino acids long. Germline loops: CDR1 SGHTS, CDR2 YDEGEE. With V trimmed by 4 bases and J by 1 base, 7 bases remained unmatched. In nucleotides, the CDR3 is TGTGCCAGCAGCCCTTACAGGGGTACGAACACTGAAGCTTTCTTT. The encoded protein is CASSPYRGTNTEAFF.

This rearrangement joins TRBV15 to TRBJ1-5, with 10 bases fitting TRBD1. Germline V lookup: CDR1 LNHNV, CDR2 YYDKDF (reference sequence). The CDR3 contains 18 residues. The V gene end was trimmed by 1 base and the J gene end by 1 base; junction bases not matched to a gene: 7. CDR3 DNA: TGTGCCACCAGCAGAGGAAGGGGACAGGGGAAGAGCAATCAGCCCCAGCATTTT. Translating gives CATSRGRGQGKSNQPQHF.

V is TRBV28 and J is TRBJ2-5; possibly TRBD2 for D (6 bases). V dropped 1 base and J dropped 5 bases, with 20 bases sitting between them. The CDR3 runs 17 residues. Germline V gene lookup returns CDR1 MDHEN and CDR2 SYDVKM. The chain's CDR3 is CASSLFPRDSGGETQYF. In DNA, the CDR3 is TGTGCCAGCAGTTTATTCCCTCGGGATAGCGGAGGGGAGACCCAGTACTTC.